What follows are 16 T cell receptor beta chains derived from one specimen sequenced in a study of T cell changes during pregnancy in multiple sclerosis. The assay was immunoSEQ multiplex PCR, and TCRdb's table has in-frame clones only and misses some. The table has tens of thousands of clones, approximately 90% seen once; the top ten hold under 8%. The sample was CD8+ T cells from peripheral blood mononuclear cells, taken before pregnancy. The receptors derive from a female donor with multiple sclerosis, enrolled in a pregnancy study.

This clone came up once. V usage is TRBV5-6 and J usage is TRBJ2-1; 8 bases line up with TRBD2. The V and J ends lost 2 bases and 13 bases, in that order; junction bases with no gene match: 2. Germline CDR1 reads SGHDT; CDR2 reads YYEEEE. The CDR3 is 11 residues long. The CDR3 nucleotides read TGTGCCAGCAGCTTTGGGACTAGTCAGTTCTTC. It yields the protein CASSFGTSQFF. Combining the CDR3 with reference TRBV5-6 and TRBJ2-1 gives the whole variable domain DAGVTQSPTHLIKTRGQQVTLRCSPKSGHDTVSWYQQALGQGPQFIFQYYEEEERQRGNFPDRFSGHQFPNYSSELNVNALLLGDSALYLCASSFGTSQFFGPGTRLTVL.

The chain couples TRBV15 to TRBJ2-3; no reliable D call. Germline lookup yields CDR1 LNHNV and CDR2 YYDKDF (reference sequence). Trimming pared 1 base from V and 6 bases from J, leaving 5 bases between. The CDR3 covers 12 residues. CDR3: CATSRGADTQYF. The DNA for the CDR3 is TGTGCCACCAGCAGAGGGGCGGATACGCAGTATTTT. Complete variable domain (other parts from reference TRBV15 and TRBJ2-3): DAMVIQNPRYQVTQFGKPVTLSCSQTLNHNVMYWYQQKSSQAPKLLFHYYDKDFNNEADTPDNFQSRRPNTSFCFLDIRSPGLGDTAMYLCATSRGADTQYFGPGTRLTVL.

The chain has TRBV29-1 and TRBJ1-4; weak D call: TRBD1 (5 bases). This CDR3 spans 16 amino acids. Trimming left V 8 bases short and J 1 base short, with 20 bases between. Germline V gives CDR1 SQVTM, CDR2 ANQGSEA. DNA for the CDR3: TGCAGCTTCCTCGGAGGGGAGGACGTAACTAATGAAAAACTGTTTTTT. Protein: CSFLGGEDVTNEKLFF.

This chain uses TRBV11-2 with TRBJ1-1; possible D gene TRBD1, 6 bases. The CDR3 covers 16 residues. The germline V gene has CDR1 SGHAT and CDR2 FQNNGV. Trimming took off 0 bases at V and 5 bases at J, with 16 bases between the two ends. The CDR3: CASSLDLTGKGTEAFF. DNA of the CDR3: TGTGCCAGCAGCTTAGATCTTACAGGGAAGGGTACTGAAGCTTTCTTT.

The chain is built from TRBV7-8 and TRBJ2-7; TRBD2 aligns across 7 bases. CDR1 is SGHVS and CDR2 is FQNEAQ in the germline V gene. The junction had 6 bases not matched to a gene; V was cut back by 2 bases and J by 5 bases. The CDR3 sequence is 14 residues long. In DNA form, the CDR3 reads TGTGCCAGCAGCTTATACACGGGAGGCCACGAGCAGTACTTC. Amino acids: CASSLYTGGHEQYF. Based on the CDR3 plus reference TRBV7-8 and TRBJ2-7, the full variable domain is GAGVSQSPRYKVAKRGQDVALRCDPISGHVSLFWYQQALGQGPEFLTYFQNEAQLDKSGLPSDRFFAERPEGSVSTLKIQRTQQEDSAVYLCASSLYTGGHEQYFGPGTRLTVT.

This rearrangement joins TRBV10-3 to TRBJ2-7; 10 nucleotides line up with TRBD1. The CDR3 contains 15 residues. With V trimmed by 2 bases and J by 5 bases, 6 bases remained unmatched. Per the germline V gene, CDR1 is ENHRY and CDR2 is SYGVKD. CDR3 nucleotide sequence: TGTGCCATCAGTGAGAGGGGACAGGGGTTCCACGAGCAGTACTTC. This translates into CAISERGQGFHEQYF.

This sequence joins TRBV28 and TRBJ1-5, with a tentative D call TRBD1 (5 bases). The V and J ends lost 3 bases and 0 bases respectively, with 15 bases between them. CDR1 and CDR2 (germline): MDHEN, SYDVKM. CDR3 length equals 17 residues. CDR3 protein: CASSFGGRLNSNQPQHF. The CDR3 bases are TGTGCCAGCAGTTTCGGGGGACGGCTGAATAGCAATCAGCCCCAGCATTTT.

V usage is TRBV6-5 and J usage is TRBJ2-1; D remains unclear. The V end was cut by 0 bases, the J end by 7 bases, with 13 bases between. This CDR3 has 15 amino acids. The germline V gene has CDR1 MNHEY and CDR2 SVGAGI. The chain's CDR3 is CASSYSASFANEQFF. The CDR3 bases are TGTGCCAGCAGTTACTCGGCTAGTTTCGCGAATGAGCAGTTCTTC.

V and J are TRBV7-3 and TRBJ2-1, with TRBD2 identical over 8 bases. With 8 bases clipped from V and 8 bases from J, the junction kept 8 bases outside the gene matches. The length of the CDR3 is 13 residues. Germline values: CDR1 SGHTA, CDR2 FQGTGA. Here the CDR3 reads CASRGLGSDEQFF. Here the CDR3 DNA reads TGTGCCAGCCGGGGACTAGGGAGCGATGAGCAGTTCTTC.

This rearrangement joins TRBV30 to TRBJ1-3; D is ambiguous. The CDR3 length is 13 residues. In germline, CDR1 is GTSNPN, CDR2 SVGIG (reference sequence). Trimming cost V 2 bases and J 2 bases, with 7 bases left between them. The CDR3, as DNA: TGTGCCTGGAGTTCAACAGCTGGAAACACCATATATTTT. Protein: CAWSSTAGNTIYF.

Written as DNA, the CDR3 is TGTGCCAGCAGTGCCACCAGCGGGAGTTCCCACAATGAGCAGTTCTTC. Encoded protein: CASSATSGSSHNEQFF. The V and J genes are TRBV2 and TRBJ2-1, with TRBD2 identical over 8 bases. This CDR3 comprises 16 residues. Germline V CDR1 and CDR2: SNHLY, FYNNEI. V lost 4 bases to trimming and J lost 5 bases; unmatched junction nucleotides: 10.

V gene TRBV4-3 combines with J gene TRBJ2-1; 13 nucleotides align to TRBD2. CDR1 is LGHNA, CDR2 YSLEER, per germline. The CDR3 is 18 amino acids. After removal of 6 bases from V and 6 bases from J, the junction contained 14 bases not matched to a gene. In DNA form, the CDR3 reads TGCGCCAGCAGTATGGGACTAGCGGGACTTCTTAGGGGCAATGAGCAGTTCTTC. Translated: CASSMGLAGLLRGNEQFF.

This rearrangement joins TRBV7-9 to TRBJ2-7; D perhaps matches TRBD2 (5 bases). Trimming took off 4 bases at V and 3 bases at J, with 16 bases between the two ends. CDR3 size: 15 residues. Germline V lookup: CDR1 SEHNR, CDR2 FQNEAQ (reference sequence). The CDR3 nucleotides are TGTGCCAGCAGCTCTCCTCCGACCGGGGTCTACGAGCAGTACTTC. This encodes CASSSPPTGVYEQYF.

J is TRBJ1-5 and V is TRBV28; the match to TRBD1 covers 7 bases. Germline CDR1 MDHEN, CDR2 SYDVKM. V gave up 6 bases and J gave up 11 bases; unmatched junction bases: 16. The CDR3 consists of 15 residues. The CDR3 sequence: CASSQTGQGGRTQHF. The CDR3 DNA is TGTGCCAGCAGCCAGACCGGGCAGGGGGGAAGGACCCAGCATTTT.

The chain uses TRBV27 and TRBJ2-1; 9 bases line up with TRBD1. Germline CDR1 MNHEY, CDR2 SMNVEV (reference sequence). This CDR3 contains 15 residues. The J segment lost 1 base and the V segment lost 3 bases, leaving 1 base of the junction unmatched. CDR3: CASSLTGGSYNEQFF. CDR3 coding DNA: TGTGCCAGCAGTTTGACAGGGGGTTCCTACAATGAGCAGTTCTTC.

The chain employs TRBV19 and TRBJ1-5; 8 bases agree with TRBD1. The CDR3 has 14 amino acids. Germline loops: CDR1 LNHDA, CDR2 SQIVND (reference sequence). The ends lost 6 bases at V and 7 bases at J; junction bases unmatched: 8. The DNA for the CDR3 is TGTGCCAGTAGCCCCGGGACAGGCCTCCAGCCCCAGCATTTT. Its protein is CASSPGTGLQPQHF.